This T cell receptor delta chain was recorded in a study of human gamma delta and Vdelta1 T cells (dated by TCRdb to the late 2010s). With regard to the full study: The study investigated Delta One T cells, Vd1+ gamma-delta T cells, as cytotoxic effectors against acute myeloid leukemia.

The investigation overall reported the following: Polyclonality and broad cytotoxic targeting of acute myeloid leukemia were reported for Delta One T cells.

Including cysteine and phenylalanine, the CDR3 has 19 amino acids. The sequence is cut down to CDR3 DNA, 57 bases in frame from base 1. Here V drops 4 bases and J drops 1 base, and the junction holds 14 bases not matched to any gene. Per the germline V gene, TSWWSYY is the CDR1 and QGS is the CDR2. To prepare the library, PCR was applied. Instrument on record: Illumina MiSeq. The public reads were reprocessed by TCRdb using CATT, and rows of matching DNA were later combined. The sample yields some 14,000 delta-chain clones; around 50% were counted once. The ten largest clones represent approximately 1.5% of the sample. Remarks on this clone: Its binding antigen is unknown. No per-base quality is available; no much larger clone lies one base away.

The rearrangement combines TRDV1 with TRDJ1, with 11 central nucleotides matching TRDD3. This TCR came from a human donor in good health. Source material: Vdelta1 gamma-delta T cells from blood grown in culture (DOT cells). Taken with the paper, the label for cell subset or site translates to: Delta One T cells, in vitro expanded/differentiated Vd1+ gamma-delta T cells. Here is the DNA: TGTGCTCTTGGGGCTTCCTACTTGCTGGGGGATACCCCCACCGATAAACTCATCTTT. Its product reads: CALGASYLLGDTPTDKLIF.